The 20 T cell receptor beta chains given below trace back to one sample, sequenced in a study of T cell repertoires in cytomegalovirus infection. TCRdb recomputed calls from the reads with MiXCR, one row per CDR3 protein. Here the sample spans 350,000 to 500,000 distinct CDR3 sequences, 30% to 40% being singletons. Sequencing was done on a sample of PBMCs. Receptor source: a human donor in good health (CMV status not recorded). Some clones in this sample may be carry-over from other donors' samples.

This clonotype occurred once. This sequence joins TRBV6-1 and TRBJ1-5; 7 bases are a match to TRBD1. The CDR3 has 15 residues. V was pared by 7 bases and J by 7 bases, with 13 bases of the junction left unmatched. CDR1 MNHNS and CDR2 SASEGT come from the germline V gene. The CDR3 loop is CASKPTGEGMQPQHF. CDR3 DNA: TGTGCCAGCAAACCTACAGGGGAGGGTATGCAGCCCCAGCATTTT.

The CDR3 nucleotides are TGTGCCAGCAGTGAAATGGGGGGGTGGGGCACCTACGAGCAGTACTTC. Protein: CASSEMGGWGTYEQYF. This chain uses TRBV6-1 with TRBJ2-7; 7 bases are shared with TRBD2. The CDR3 is made up of 16 amino acids. The V segment lost 2 bases and the J segment 2 bases; nucleotides outside the gene matches: 9. Germline V lookup: CDR1 MNHNS, CDR2 SASEGT.

This rearrangement joins TRBV19 to TRBJ2-3, with 15 nucleotides matching TRBD2. Per the germline V gene, CDR1 is LNHDA and CDR2 is SQIVND (reference sequence). The CDR3 totals 19 residues. J gave up 6 bases and V 10 bases, and 20 bases lay outside the gene matches. CDR3 loop: CATSRRTSGGEVVPDTQYF. The CDR3 DNA follows: TGTGCCACCTCAAGACGGACTAGCGGGGGGGAAGTGGTACCGGATACGCAGTATTTT.

This clonotype was seen once. In this CDR3 the conserved last residue, phenylalanine or tryptophan, is missing, so a read error is likely. The CDR3 spells CASSRPVGTGGDVYTL. CDR3 nucleotide sequence: TGTGCCAGCAGCCGACCAGTCGGGACAGGGGGCGATGTCTACACCTTA. The rearrangement links TRBV7-2 to TRBJ1-2; 12 nucleotides match TRBD1. V was pared by 5 bases and J by 10 bases, with 14 bases of the junction left unmatched. Germline loops: CDR1 SGHTA, CDR2 FQGNSA. This CDR3 contains 16 residues.

This clonotype was seen at least ten times. The chain employs TRBV7-2 and TRBJ1-5; a weak D match, TRBD1 (6 bases). There are 18 residues in the CDR3. V lost 5 bases and J lost 0, with 20 bases in between. Per germline, CDR1 SGHTA and CDR2 FQGNSA. Here the CDR3 reads CASSLTGILLNSNQPQHF. In DNA, the CDR3 is TGTGCCAGCAGCCTTACAGGGATACTCTTGAATAGCAATCAGCCCCAGCATTTT.

The sample holds a few counts of this clonotype. The V and J genes are TRBV7-8 and TRBJ1-1; TRBD1 is a possible D gene (5 bases). CDR1 is SGHVS, CDR2 FQNEAQ, per germline. With 5 bases removed from V and 4 bases from J, the gap between germline ends came to 11 bases. The CDR3 covers 13 residues. The chain's CDR3 is CASSPRQITEAFF. Here the CDR3 DNA reads TGTGCCAGCAGCCCCAGACAGATCACTGAAGCTTTCTTT. Combining the CDR3 with reference TRBV7-8 and TRBJ1-1 gives the whole variable domain GAGVSQSPRYKVAKRGQDVALRCDPISGHVSLFWYQQALGQGPEFLTYFQNEAQLDKSGLPSDRFFAERPEGSVSTLKIQRTQQEDSAVYLCASSPRQITEAFFGQGTRLTVV.

The chain combines TRBV7-9 with TRBJ1-1; D might be TRBD1 (5 bases). The V gene lost 4 bases and the J gene lost 6 bases, with 15 bases spanning the gap. Germline V gives CDR1 SEHNR, CDR2 FQNEAQ (reference sequence). The CDR3 loop spans 14 amino acids. The DNA for the CDR3 is TGTGCCAGCAGCTACCCCGCCGGGGGGGCTGAAGCTTTCTTT. It translates to CASSYPAGGAEAFF.

V and J are TRBV6-2 or TRBV6-3 and TRBJ1-1, with D perhaps matching TRBD1 (5 bases). This CDR3 comprises 15 residues. Germline values: CDR1 MNHEY, CDR2 SVGEGT. V lost 5 bases, J lost 6 bases, and 19 bases lay in between. The CDR3 DNA sequence: TGTGCCAGCAGTCGACCTCGACAGCGGGCCCCTGAAGCTTTCTTT. This sequence encodes CASSRPRQRAPEAFF.

The chain is built from TRBV30 and TRBJ2-3; no clear D gene. Trimming pared 1 base from V and 3 bases from J, leaving 11 bases between. This CDR3 contains 14 residues. Germline V gene data show CDR1 as GTSNPN and CDR2 as SVGIG (reference sequence). The CDR3: CAWSALRRTDTQYF. The CDR3 DNA is TGTGCCTGGAGTGCGTTAAGGAGAACAGATACGCAGTATTTT.

This clonotype was recorded many times. This chain links TRBV6-1 with TRBJ1-5; 7 nucleotides line up with TRBD1. The V and J ends lost 5 bases and 4 bases, in that order; junction bases with no gene match: 11. The CDR3 contains 16 residues. Germline V gives CDR1 MNHNS, CDR2 SASEGT. CDR3 nucleotide sequence: TGTGCCAGCAGTATCGTTCAGGGGGAAGGTAATCAGCCCCAGCATTTT. It codes for CASSIVQGEGNQPQHF.

This clonotype was recorded a few times. This chain connects TRBV7-6 to TRBJ1-6; D call uncertain. Trimming removed 5 bases from V and 6 bases from J, with 11 bases in between. Germline CDR1 SGHVS, CDR2 FNYEAQ. This CDR3 spans 14 amino acids. The CDR3 spells CASSPLSANSPLHF. In DNA form, the CDR3 reads TGTGCCAGCAGCCCCCTATCGGCTAATTCACCCCTCCACTTT.

The chain is built from TRBV15 and TRBJ1-5; D is possibly TRBD1 (6 bases). Germline V gene lookup returns CDR1 LNHNV and CDR2 YYDKDF (reference sequence). Trimming took off 3 bases at V and 6 bases at J, with 12 bases between the two ends. The CDR3 covers 14 residues. CDR3 sequence (DNA): TGTGCCACCAGCAGGAGACAGGAGGGTCAGCCCCAGCATTTT. Its translation: CATSRRQEGQPQHF.

The V gene is TRBV27, the J gene TRBJ2-2; D not resolved. This CDR3 has 11 residues. The germline gives CDR1 MNHEY, CDR2 SMNVEV (reference sequence). V lost 6 bases, J lost 5 bases, and 4 bases lay in between. The CDR3 region is CASRRTGELFF. CDR3 DNA: TGTGCCAGCAGGAGGACCGGGGAGCTGTTTTTT.

This clonotype occurred a few times. The J gene is TRBJ1-2, the V gene TRBV6-2 or TRBV6-3; D is uncertain. The CDR3 spans 12 residues. CDR1 MNHEY and CDR2 SVGEGT come from the germline V gene. Trimming removed 6 bases from V and 4 bases from J, with 9 bases in between. The CDR3 sequence is CASRTELYGYTF. CDR3 nucleotides: TGTGCCAGCAGGACGGAGCTCTATGGCTACACCTTC.

This clonotype was found a few times. This chain links TRBV10-3 with TRBJ2-5; D may match TRBD1 or TRBD2 (5 bases each). V gave up 2 bases and J gave up 5 bases, with 12 bases separating them. This CDR3 is built from 14 residues. Germline assignment: CDR1 ENHRY and CDR2 SYGVKD. The CDR3 reads CAISENGARETQYF. The CDR3 DNA reads TGTGCCATCAGTGAGAACGGGGCCCGGGAGACCCAGTACTTC.

The sample holds one count of this clonotype. Given the absence of the conserved phenylalanine or tryptophan at the CDR3 end, a read error is likely. V is TRBV12-3 or TRBV12-4 and J is TRBJ2-5; tentatively, D is TRBD2 (5 bases). V lost 3 bases and J 1 base, leaving 15 bases between the germline ends. This CDR3 region has 16 residues. The CDR3 is CASSFSGVAFQETQYL. DNA of the CDR3: TGTGCCAGCAGTTTTTCAGGAGTAGCGTTCCAAGAGACCCAGTACTTA.

This clonotype was picked up a small number of times. The V call is TRBV7-2, the J call TRBJ2-3; D is unresolved. The CDR3 runs to 13 residues. The V end was cut by 7 bases, the J end by 5 bases, with 13 bases between. CDR1 is SGHTA, CDR2 FQGNSA, per germline. The CDR3 DNA reads TGTGCCAGCAACCCGACGCACGGAGATACGCAGTATTTT. Protein sequence: CASNPTHGDTQYF.

This clonotype was seen many times. This rearrangement joins TRBV7-6 to TRBJ1-5; no definite D call. The germline V and J ends were trimmed by 2 bases and 4 bases, with 12 bases remaining between them. The length of the CDR3 is 15 residues. Germline CDR1 SGHVS, CDR2 FNYEAQ. The CDR3: CASSLSLGNNQPQHF. CDR3 nucleotide sequence: TGTGCCAGCAGCTTATCCCTCGGGAATAATCAGCCCCAGCATTTT.

The CDR3 coding sequence is TGCAGCGTTGTGGGTTCGGAAACTGGGAACACTGAAGCTTTCTTT. It is translated as CSVVGSETGNTEAFF. J is TRBJ1-1 and V is TRBV29-1; the D is unclear. CDR1 is SQVTM and CDR2 is ANQGSEA in the germline V gene. The CDR3 has 15 amino acids. The ends were cut back, 4 bases at V and 1 base at J, with 16 bases in the middle.

This clonotype has more than one count but fewer than ten. V and J are TRBV20-1 and TRBJ2-2; D remains ambiguous. The CDR3 runs 14 residues. V shed 3 bases and J shed 6 bases, with 14 bases lying between them. The germline gives CDR1 DFQATT, CDR2 SNEGSKA (reference sequence). The CDR3 DNA sequence: TGCAGTGCTAGGCTACGGTCTGTCGCCGGGGAGCTGTTTTTT. Residues: CSARLRSVAGELFF.